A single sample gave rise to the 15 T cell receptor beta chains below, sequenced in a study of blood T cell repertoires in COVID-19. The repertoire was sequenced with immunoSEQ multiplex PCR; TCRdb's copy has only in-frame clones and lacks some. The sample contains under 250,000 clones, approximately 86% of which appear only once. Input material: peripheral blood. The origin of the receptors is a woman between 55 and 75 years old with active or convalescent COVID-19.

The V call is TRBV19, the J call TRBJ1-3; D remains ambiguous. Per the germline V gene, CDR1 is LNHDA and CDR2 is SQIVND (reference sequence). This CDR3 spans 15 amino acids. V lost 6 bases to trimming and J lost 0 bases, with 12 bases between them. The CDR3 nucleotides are TGTGCCAGTAGGGAGGCAATCAGCTCTGGAAACACCATATATTTT. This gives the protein CASREAISSGNTIYF.

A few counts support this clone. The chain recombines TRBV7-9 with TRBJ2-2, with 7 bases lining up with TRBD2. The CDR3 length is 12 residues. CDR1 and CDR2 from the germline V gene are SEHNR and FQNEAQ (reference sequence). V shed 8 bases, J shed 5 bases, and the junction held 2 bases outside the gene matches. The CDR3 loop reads CASVGRTGELFF. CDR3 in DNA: TGTGCCAGCGTCGGGAGGACCGGGGAGCTGTTTTTT.

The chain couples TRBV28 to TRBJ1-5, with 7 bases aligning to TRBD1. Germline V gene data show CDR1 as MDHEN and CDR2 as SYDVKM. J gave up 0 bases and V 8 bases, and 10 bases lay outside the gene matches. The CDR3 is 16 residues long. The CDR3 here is CASWDSGAYSNQPQHF. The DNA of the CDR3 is TGTGCCAGCTGGGACAGTGGCGCGTATAGCAATCAGCCCCAGCATTTT. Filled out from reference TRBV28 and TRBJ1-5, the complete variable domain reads DVKVTQSSRYLVKRTGEKVFLECVQDMDHENMFWYRQDPGLGLRLIYFSYDVKMKEKGDIPEGYSVSREKKERFSLILESASTNQTSMYLCASWDSGAYSNQPQHFGDGTRLSIL.

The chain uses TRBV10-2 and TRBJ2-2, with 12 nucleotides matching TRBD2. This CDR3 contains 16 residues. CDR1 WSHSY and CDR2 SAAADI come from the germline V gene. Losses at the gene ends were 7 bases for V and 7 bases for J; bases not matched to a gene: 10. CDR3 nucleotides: TGCGCCAGCACCGATGGACTAGCGGGGCGGGGCGGGGAGCTGTTTTTT. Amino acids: CASTDGLAGRGGELFF.

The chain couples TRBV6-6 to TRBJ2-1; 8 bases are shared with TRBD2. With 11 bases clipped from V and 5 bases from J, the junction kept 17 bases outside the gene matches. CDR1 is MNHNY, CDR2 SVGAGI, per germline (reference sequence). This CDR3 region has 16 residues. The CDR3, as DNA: TGTGCCTCCCACGGGGTAGCGGGGCGGTCTCACAATGAGCAGTTCTTC. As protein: CASHGVAGRSHNEQFF.

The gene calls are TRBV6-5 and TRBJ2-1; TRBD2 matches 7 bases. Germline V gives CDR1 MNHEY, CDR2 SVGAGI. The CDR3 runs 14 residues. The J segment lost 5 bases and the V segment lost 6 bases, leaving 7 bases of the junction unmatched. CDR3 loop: CASSTYGRNNEQFF. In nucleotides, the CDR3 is TGTGCCAGCAGCACCTACGGGAGGAACAATGAGCAGTTCTTC.

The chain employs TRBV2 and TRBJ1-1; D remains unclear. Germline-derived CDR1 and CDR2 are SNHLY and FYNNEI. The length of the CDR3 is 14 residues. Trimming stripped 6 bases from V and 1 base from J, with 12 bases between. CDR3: CASSQARGNTEAFF. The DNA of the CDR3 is TGTGCCAGCAGCCAGGCTCGTGGGAACACTGAAGCTTTCTTT.

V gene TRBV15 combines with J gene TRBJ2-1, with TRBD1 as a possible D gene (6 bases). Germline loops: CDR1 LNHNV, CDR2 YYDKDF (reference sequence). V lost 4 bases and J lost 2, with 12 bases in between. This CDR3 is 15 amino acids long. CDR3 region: CATSNRAGAYNEQFF. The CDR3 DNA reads TGTGCCACCAGCAACAGGGCAGGGGCCTACAATGAGCAGTTCTTC.

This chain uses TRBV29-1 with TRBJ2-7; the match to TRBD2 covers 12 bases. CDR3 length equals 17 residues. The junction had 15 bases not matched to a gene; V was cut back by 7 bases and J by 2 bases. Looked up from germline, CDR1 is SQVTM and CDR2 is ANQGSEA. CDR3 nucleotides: TGCAGCGCGATTTTAGGGACTAGCGGGCTAAAAGCCTACGAGCAGTACTTC. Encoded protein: CSAILGTSGLKAYEQYF.

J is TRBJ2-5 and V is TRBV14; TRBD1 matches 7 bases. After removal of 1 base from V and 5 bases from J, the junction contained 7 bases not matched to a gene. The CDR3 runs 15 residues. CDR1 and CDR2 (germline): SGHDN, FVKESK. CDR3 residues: CASSQATGIYETQYF. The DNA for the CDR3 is TGTGCCAGCAGCCAAGCGACAGGGATCTACGAGACCCAGTACTTC.

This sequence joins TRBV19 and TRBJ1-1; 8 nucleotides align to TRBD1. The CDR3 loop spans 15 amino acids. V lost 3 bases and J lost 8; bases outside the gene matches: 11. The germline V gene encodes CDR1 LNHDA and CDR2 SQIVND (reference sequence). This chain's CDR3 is CASSIRTGTRGEAFF. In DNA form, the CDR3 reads TGTGCCAGTAGTATTCGGACAGGGACCAGGGGGGAAGCTTTCTTT.

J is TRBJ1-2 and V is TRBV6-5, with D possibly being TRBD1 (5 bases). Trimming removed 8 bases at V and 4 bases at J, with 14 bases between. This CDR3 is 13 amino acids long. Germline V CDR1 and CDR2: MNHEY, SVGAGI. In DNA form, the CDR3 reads TGTGCCAGCGCGACAGCGGGGTTCTATGGCTACACCTTC. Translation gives CASATAGFYGYTF.

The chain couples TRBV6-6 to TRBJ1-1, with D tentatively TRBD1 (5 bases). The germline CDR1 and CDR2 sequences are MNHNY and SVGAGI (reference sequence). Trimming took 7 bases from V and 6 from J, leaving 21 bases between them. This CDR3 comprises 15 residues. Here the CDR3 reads CASNFPDGGSPEAFF. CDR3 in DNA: TGTGCCAGCAATTTCCCCGACGGGGGGTCCCCTGAAGCTTTCTTT.

This chain's CDR3 is CASSGTVSTDTQYF. The CDR3 DNA sequence: TGTGCCAGCAGTGGGACAGTTAGCACAGATACGCAGTATTTT. The chain joins TRBV25-1 to TRBJ2-3, with D maybe TRBD1 (6 bases). This CDR3 contains 14 residues. Germline loops: CDR1 MGHDK, CDR2 SYGVNS. V was trimmed by 4 bases and J by 0 bases, leaving 8 bases between them.

CDR3 protein: CASSEFGQFQPQHF. The CDR3 bases are TGTGCCAGCAGTGAATTCGGACAGTTTCAGCCCCAGCATTTT. The gene calls are TRBV25-1 and TRBJ1-5; weak D call: TRBD1 (6 bases). Germline CDR1 is MGHDK and CDR2 is SYGVNS. The CDR3 contains 14 residues. V was pared by 1 base and J by 6 bases, with 10 bases between. The full variable domain, rest sourced from reference TRBV25-1 and TRBJ1-5, is EADIYQTPRYLVIGTGKKITLECSQTMGHDKMYWYQQDPGMELHLIHYSYGVNSTEKGDLSSESTVSRIRTEHFPLTLESARPSHTSQYLCASSEFGQFQPQHFGDGTRLSIL.